This T cell receptor beta chain emerged from a study of T-cell memory formation after mild COVID-19. Details on this clonotype: What it binds is unknown.

Germline CDR1 reads LGHNA; CDR2 reads YNFKEQ. The CDR3 has 16 amino acids. V lost 2 bases to trimming and J lost 4 bases, with 16 bases between them. General study findings and limits: Nothing confirmed that second-wave clones peaking on day 37 were specific for SARS-CoV-2. Pre-infection memory already had some responding clones, implying cross-reactive memory joined. Whereas later expanders leaned CD4+, clones contracting day 15 to 85 showed a balanced CD4/CD8 makeup.

TCRdb recomputed calls from the 5' RACE reads with MiXCR, one row per CDR3 protein. The data show 550,000 to 650,000 distinct CDR3 sequences, with around 16% seen just once and around 8.1% held by the top ten. This chain joins TRBV4-2 and TRBJ2-3; a weak D match, TRBD2 (6 bases). Sequencing was performed on PBMCs or a T cell subset sorted from them (not recorded which). This receptor was taken from an adult woman who had mild COVID-19 (a few samples of this study predate the infection). Cell type and time point are not known. The CDR3: CASSQKSGPSSDTQYF. In DNA form, the CDR3 reads TGTGCCAGCAGCCAAAAGAGCGGGCCCAGCTCAGATACGCAGTATTTT.